Shown below are 20 T cell receptor beta chains from a single sample sequenced in a study of regulatory T cells in long-lasting Graves disease. Investigators prepared the TCR beta libraries by applying iRepertoire HTBI primers and Arm-PCR of CDR3 regions. TCRdb reprocessed the multiplex PCR reads via MiXCR and lists one record per CDR3 protein. The data contain 400,000 or so distinct CDR3 sequences, 20% to 25% of them singletons. This sample's time point: persistent/refractory GD, antithyroid drugs over 5 years with positive TRAb. Extracted PBMC RNA gave rise to the TCR library. This specimen was peripheral blood mononuclear cells (PBMCs), taken when the disease was refractory, from a patient treated with antithyroid drugs. The source is a female donor with Graves disease.

This clonotype was observed many times. The chain employs TRBV12-3 or TRBV12-4 and TRBJ1-1; D uncertain. Trimming shortened V by 3 bases and J by 1 base, and 15 bases separated the two germline ends. The CDR3 spans 16 residues. Written as DNA, the CDR3 is TGTGCCAGCAGTTTGGGATCGGGTCGAGGGAACACTGAAGCTTTCTTT. Residues: CASSLGSGRGNTEAFF.

This rearrangement joins TRBV19 to TRBJ2-7; TRBD2 aligns across 11 bases. The CDR3 is 15 residues long. Germline values: CDR1 LNHDA, CDR2 SQIVND (reference sequence). V gave up 6 bases and J gave up 5 bases; unmatched junction bases: 9. CDR3: CASSTTSGSSDEQYF. CDR3 nucleotide sequence: TGTGCCAGTAGCACAACTAGCGGGAGTTCCGACGAGCAGTACTTC.

This chain connects TRBV7-2 to TRBJ2-7, with 7 nucleotides matching TRBD2. Trimming took 1 base from V and 4 from J; bases not matched to a gene: 4. The V gene's germline CDR1 is SGHTA and CDR2 FQGNSA. CDR3 size: 14 residues. DNA for the CDR3: TGTGCCAGCAGCTTAGTTCCGGGAGGTTACGAGCAGTACTTC. Its translation is CASSLVPGGYEQYF.

CDR3 bases: TGTGCCAGCTCGAAAGCGGGTGGGTACGAGCAGTACTTC. Translating gives CASSKAGGYEQYF. The chain combines TRBV27 with TRBJ2-7; a weak D match, TRBD2 (6 bases). This CDR3 has 13 amino acids. V was trimmed by 8 bases and J by 4 bases, leaving 15 bases between them. Germline assignment: CDR1 MNHEY and CDR2 SMNVEV (reference sequence).

At least ten counts were recorded for this clonotype. V and J are TRBV3-1 and TRBJ2-7, with 7 bases fitting TRBD2. This CDR3 region has 14 residues. From germline, CDR1 is LGHDT and CDR2 YNNKEL (reference sequence). V trimming: 2 bases; J trimming: 4 bases; junction bases outside the gene matches: 5. The CDR3 nucleotides are TGTGCCAGCAGCCAAAAACTAGCGAGATACGAGCAGTACTTC. Residues: CASSQKLARYEQYF.

The rearrangement uses TRBV9 and TRBJ2-7; TRBD2 aligns across 11 bases. The trim removed 0 bases at V and 7 bases at J, leaving 6 bases unmatched. Germline CDR1 reads SGDLS; CDR2 reads YYNGEE. The CDR3 has 15 residues. CDR3 residues: CASSVGLAGREEQYF. The CDR3 DNA sequence: TGTGCCAGCAGCGTAGGACTAGCGGGACGGGAAGAGCAGTACTTC.

This chain joins TRBV7-2 and TRBJ2-7; 14 positions match TRBD2. The CDR3 contains 15 residues. Trimming at V came to 2 bases and at J to 11 bases, leaving 8 bases not matched to a gene. Looked up from germline, CDR1 is SGHTA and CDR2 is FQGNSA. The DNA for the CDR3 is TGTGCCAGCAGCTTACGAGGGACTAGCGGGAGTTTAAAGTACTTC. Encoded protein: CASSLRGTSGSLKYF.

The chain combines TRBV27 with TRBJ2-1, with TRBD2 identical over 10 bases. CDR1 is MNHEY and CDR2 is SMNVEV in the germline V gene (reference sequence). The length of the CDR3 is 14 residues. The trim removed 7 bases at V and 8 bases at J, leaving 8 bases unmatched. CDR3 region: CASKASGRGDEQFF. The DNA for the CDR3 is TGTGCCAGCAAGGCTAGCGGGAGAGGGGATGAGCAGTTCTTC.

This chain joins TRBV24-1 and TRBJ2-1; perhaps TRBD2 as D (6 bases). This CDR3 comprises 16 residues. Germline loops: CDR1 KGHDR, CDR2 SFDVKD. The V and J ends lost 2 bases and 4 bases respectively, with 14 bases between them. DNA for the CDR3: TGTGCCACCAGTGATTCTTGGGACTCGGATTACAATGAGCAGTTCTTC. Its translation: CATSDSWDSDYNEQFF.

V and J are TRBV6-1 and TRBJ1-4; possibly TRBD1 for D (6 bases). The CDR3 runs to 17 residues. Trimming shortened V by 5 bases and J by 2 bases, and 18 bases separated the two germline ends. CDR1 and CDR2 from the germline V gene are MNHNS and SASEGT. The chain's CDR3 is CASSRPGAGATNEKLFF. The CDR3 DNA follows: TGTGCCAGCAGTCGTCCCGGGGCAGGGGCCACTAATGAAAAACTGTTTTTT.

About this clonotype itself: It may be a read error: a sequence one base away is much more abundant. The chain combines TRBV7-2 with TRBJ2-2; D is possibly TRBD1 or TRBD2 (5 bases each). The germline V gene encodes CDR1 SGHTA and CDR2 FQGNSA. The CDR3 loop spans 17 amino acids. Here the CDR3 DNA reads TGTGCCAGCAGCTTAGCGCTACGGCAGGGTAACACCGGGGAGCCGTTTTTT. Encoded protein: CASSLALRQGNTGEPFF. Variable domain in full (rest from reference TRBV7-2 and TRBJ2-2): GAGVSQSPSNKVTEKGKDVELRCDPISGHTALYWYRQSLGQGLEFLIYFQGNSAPDKSGLPSDRFSAERTGGSVSTLTIQRTQQEDSAVYLCASSLALRQGNTGEPFFGEGSRLTVL.

Details on this clonotype: A much larger clone lies a single base off, so this may be a read error. V and J are TRBV24-1 and TRBJ1-4, with D possibly being TRBD1 (5 bases). The length of the CDR3 is 13 residues. CDR1 KGHDR and CDR2 SFDVKD come from the germline V gene. CDR3 protein: CATNAGGNGKLFF. The CDR3 region has the DNA TGTGCCACCAACGCCGGGGGAAATGGAAAACTGTTTTTT.

This clonotype occurred a few times. The chain carries TRBV4-3 and TRBJ1-2; D is possibly TRBD1 (5 bases). V lost 0 bases and J 4 bases, leaving 9 bases between the germline ends. The CDR3 extends over 14 amino acids. The germline gives CDR1 LGHNA, CDR2 YSLEER. CDR3 sequence: CASSQDVGTYGYTF. The CDR3, as DNA: TGCGCCAGCAGCCAAGATGTGGGGACCTATGGCTACACCTTC.

This clonotype was found a few times. This chain links TRBV6-1 with TRBJ2-4; maybe TRBD2 (6 bases). Trimming took off 8 bases at V and 5 bases at J, with 19 bases between the two ends. Per germline, CDR1 MNHNS and CDR2 SASEGT. CDR3 length: 15 amino acids. CDR3 sequence reads: CASGTFWRGENIQYF. CDR3 in DNA: TGTGCCAGCGGGACCTTTTGGAGGGGAGAAAACATTCAGTACTTC.

The V call is TRBV9, the J call TRBJ2-7; TRBD1 or TRBD2 may be the D gene (5 bases each). Per germline, CDR1 SGDLS and CDR2 YYNGEE. This CDR3 has 15 amino acids. Trimming cost V 4 bases and J 2 bases, with 16 bases left between them. CDR3: CASSPPWGTTYEQYF. CDR3 nucleotide sequence: TGTGCCAGCAGCCCCCCCTGGGGGACCACCTACGAGCAGTACTTC.

This chain connects TRBV6-5 to TRBJ1-1; tentative D call: TRBD1 (5 bases). Trimming stripped 2 bases from V and 2 bases from J, with 12 bases between. The length of the CDR3 is 15 residues. The germline V gene encodes CDR1 MNHEY and CDR2 SVGAGI. The CDR3 spells CASSYGGVSNTEAFF. CDR3 nucleotide sequence: TGTGCCAGCAGTTACGGGGGGGTCTCAAACACTGAAGCTTTCTTT.

This clonotype was counted at least ten times. This sequence joins TRBV2 and TRBJ1-2; D is unresolved. The germline V and J ends were trimmed by 4 bases and 0 bases, with 9 bases remaining between them. Germline loops: CDR1 SNHLY, CDR2 FYNNEI. The CDR3 spans 14 residues. This CDR3 is CASSGLRPNYGYTF. CDR3 sequence (DNA): TGTGCCAGCAGTGGGCTCCGACCTAACTATGGCTACACCTTC.

The gene calls are TRBV7-2 and TRBJ2-7, with 10 bases matching TRBD2. Per the germline V gene, CDR1 is SGHTA and CDR2 is FQGNSA. Trimming at V came to 5 bases and at J to 0 bases, leaving 13 bases not matched to a gene. The CDR3 is made up of 18 amino acids. As DNA, the CDR3 is TGTGCCAGCAGCCCTCGGACTAGCGGCGGCCCTAGCTCCTACGAGCAGTACTTC. Protein: CASSPRTSGGPSSYEQYF.

CDR3 in DNA: TGTGCCACCAGCAGAGATCCCCAAACGCCAGGGAGGGAGACCCAGTACTTC. This encodes CATSRDPQTPGRETQYF. The V gene is TRBV15, the J gene TRBJ2-3; TRBD2 might be the D (6 bases). The J call is uncertain, as TRBJ2-5 better fits the DNA end. Looked up from germline, CDR1 is LNHNV and CDR2 is YYDKDF (reference sequence). CDR3 length: 17 amino acids.

Ten or more counts support this clonotype. This rearrangement joins TRBV28 to TRBJ1-1; a weak D match, TRBD1 (6 bases). Between the trimmed V and J ends, which lost 2 bases and 4 bases, there was a span of 14 bases. Germline lookup yields CDR1 MDHEN and CDR2 SYDVKM. The length of the CDR3 is 15 residues. In DNA form, the CDR3 reads TGTGCCAGCAGTTTACAGGGGTTAGGGGGCACTGAAGCTTTCTTT. Its translation is CASSLQGLGGTEAFF.